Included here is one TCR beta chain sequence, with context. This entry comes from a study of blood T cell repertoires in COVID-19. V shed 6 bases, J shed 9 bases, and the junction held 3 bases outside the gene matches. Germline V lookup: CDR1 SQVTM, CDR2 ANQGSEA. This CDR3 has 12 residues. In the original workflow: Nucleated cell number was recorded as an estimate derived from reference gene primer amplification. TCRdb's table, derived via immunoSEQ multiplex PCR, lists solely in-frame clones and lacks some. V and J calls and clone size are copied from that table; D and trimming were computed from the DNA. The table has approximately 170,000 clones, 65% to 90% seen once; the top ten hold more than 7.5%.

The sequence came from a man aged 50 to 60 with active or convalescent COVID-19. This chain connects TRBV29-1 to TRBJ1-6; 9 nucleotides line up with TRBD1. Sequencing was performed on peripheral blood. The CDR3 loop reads CSVGQGSSPLHF. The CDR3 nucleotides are TGCAGCGTGGGACAGGGAAGTTCACCCCTCCACTTT.